Presented here are 27 T cell receptor beta chains from one specimen sequenced in a study of blood T cell repertoires in COVID-19. Sequencing was performed with immunoSEQ multiplex PCR; in TCRdb, only in-frame clones are kept and a portion is missing. The repertoire has about 150,000 clones, 85% to 90% of them found once; the top ten carry approximately 3%. The sequenced material came from peripheral blood. The receptors derive from a woman aged 60-75 years with active COVID-19.

The chain employs TRBV28 and TRBJ1-6; D gene uncertain. The ends were cut back, 3 bases at V and 7 bases at J, with 16 bases in the middle. This CDR3 comprises 16 residues. CDR1 MDHEN and CDR2 SYDVKM come from the germline V gene. As DNA, the CDR3 is TGTGCCAGCAGTTTTCAGTTTGCCTCGGGAAATTCACCCCTCCACTTT. Its protein product is CASSFQFASGNSPLHF.

The V and J genes are TRBV9 and TRBJ2-5, with D tentatively TRBD1 (5 bases). V dropped 0 bases and J dropped 1 base, with 13 bases sitting between them. The CDR3 is made up of 16 amino acids. Germline CDR1 SGDLS, CDR2 YYNGEE. The CDR3 nucleotides read TGTGCCAGCAGCGTAGGCAGGGCGGTAGGCCAAGAGACCCAGTACTTC. It encodes CASSVGRAVGQETQYF.

This chain links TRBV5-4 with TRBJ2-1, with 14 bases identical to TRBD2. V lost 0 bases to trimming and J lost 9 bases; unmatched junction nucleotides: 2. Germline CDR1 reads SGHNT; CDR2 reads YYREEE (reference sequence). CDR3 length: 15 amino acids. The CDR3 DNA sequence: TGTGCCAGCAGCTTGGAGGGACTAGCGGGAGTTGAGCAGTTCTTC. Translating gives CASSLEGLAGVEQFF.

This chain connects TRBV19 to TRBJ1-5; 8 bases map to TRBD1. Trimming cost V 2 bases and J 3 bases; bases outside gene matches: 9. This CDR3 is built from 17 residues. Germline V gives CDR1 LNHDA, CDR2 SQIVND (reference sequence). The CDR3 DNA sequence: TGTGCCAGTAGTATAAACCAGGGGGCACTGTCCAATCAGCCCCAGCATTTT. Translating it yields CASSINQGALSNQPQHF.

This clone was detected only a few times. The chain employs TRBV14 and TRBJ1-3, with TRBD1 matching 7 bases. The germline V gene encodes CDR1 SGHDN and CDR2 FVKESK. The CDR3 is 14 amino acids. Trimming removed 4 bases from V and 5 bases from J; junction bases left unmatched: 5. CDR3 residues: CASSLGQFRNTIYF. CDR3 sequence (DNA): TGTGCCAGCAGCCTGGGACAGTTCAGAAACACCATATATTTT.

The V gene is TRBV11-3, the J gene TRBJ2-2; no firm D call. Germline values: CDR1 SGHNT, CDR2 YENEEA. This CDR3 spans 13 amino acids. V lost 1 base to trimming and J lost 7 bases, with 7 bases between them. Here the CDR3 DNA reads TGTGCCAGCAGCTTAGCGTCGGGCGGGGAGCTGTTTTTT. Amino acid sequence: CASSLASGGELFF.

This chain connects TRBV10-2 to TRBJ2-5; 12 nucleotides match TRBD2. J gave up 5 bases and V 7 bases, and 11 bases lay outside the gene matches. Germline CDR1 reads WSHSY; CDR2 reads SAAADI. The CDR3 loop spans 16 amino acids. CDR3 DNA: TGCGCCAGCACCTATGGGGGACTAGCGGGCTGGGAGACCCAGTACTTC. The encoded protein is CASTYGGLAGWETQYF.

As DNA, the CDR3 is TGTGCCAGCAGCTTAGGTATGGCTAGCGGGAGTTTCTCCTACAATGAGCAGTTCTTC. As protein: CASSLGMASGSFSYNEQFF. The V call is TRBV11-2, the J call TRBJ2-1; TRBD2 matches 10 bases. This CDR3 has 19 amino acids. Germline loops: CDR1 SGHAT, CDR2 FQNNGV. Germline trimming cut 1 base from V and 0 bases from J; bases unmatched to any gene: 9.

The genes are TRBV18 and TRBJ2-2; perhaps TRBD2 as D (5 bases). V lost 3 bases to trimming and J lost 3 bases, with 8 bases between them. The germline CDR1 and CDR2 sequences are KGHSH and LQKENI. The CDR3 consists of 14 residues. DNA of the CDR3: TGTGCCAGCTCACCCGGACTGTACACCGGGGAGCTGTTTTTT. It is translated as CASSPGLYTGELFF.

V usage is TRBV7-9 and J usage is TRBJ2-4, with D possibly TRBD1 on 5 matching bases. Trimming removed 5 bases at V and 7 bases at J, with 18 bases between. This CDR3 has 15 amino acids. Per the germline V gene, CDR1 is SEHNR and CDR2 is FQNEAQ (reference sequence). The chain's CDR3 is CASSQSYLRANIQYF. CDR3 in DNA: TGTGCCAGCAGCCAATCCTACCTCAGGGCGAACATTCAGTACTTC.

J is TRBJ1-5 and V is TRBV15, with D uncertain. There are 13 residues in the CDR3. Trimming took off 6 bases at V and 7 bases at J, with 13 bases between the two ends. Germline assignment: CDR1 LNHNV and CDR2 YYDKDF (reference sequence). CDR3 nucleotide sequence: TGTGCCACCAGACCGGCGGACTTACAGCCCCAGCATTTT. Its translation is CATRPADLQPQHF.

The chain couples TRBV7-3 to TRBJ2-5; D perhaps matches TRBD2 (5 bases). The CDR3 is made up of 13 amino acids. CDR1 and CDR2 from the germline V gene are SGHTA and FQGTGA. Between the trimmed V and J ends, which lost 4 bases and 5 bases, there was a span of 11 bases. In DNA form, the CDR3 reads TGTGCCAGCAGCTCTGTGTCGGGGGAGACCCAGTACTTC. Its protein is CASSSVSGETQYF.

The chain joins TRBV7-7 to TRBJ2-5; no clear D gene. Germline values: CDR1 SSHAT, CDR2 FNYEAQ (reference sequence). Between the trimmed V and J ends, which lost 1 base and 4 bases, there was a span of 10 bases. The CDR3 loop spans 14 amino acids. Here the CDR3 reads CASSLDARVETQYF. CDR3 DNA sequence: TGTGCCAGCAGCTTAGATGCCCGGGTAGAGACCCAGTACTTC.

The chain combines TRBV4-1 with TRBJ1-5; 10 positions agree with TRBD1. After removal of 1 base from V and 5 bases from J, the junction contained 11 bases not matched to a gene. Germline loops: CDR1 MGHRA, CDR2 YSYEKL. CDR3 size: 18 residues. Written as DNA, the CDR3 is TGCGCCAGCAGCCAAGCTCAGGGGATGACAGGGGGCTATCAGCCCCAGCATTTT. Amino acid sequence: CASSQAQGMTGGYQPQHF.

This clone was detected only a few times. The V and J genes are TRBV5-4 and TRBJ1-5, with 9 bases identical to TRBD1. With 6 bases clipped from V and 6 bases from J, the junction kept 13 bases outside the gene matches. Germline V gene sequence: CDR1 SGHNT, CDR2 YYREEE (reference sequence). The CDR3 totals 16 residues. This CDR3 reads CASNVSGQGSGQPQHF. CDR3 sequence (DNA): TGTGCCAGCAACGTCTCGGGACAGGGTTCGGGTCAGCCCCAGCATTTT.

The genes are TRBV9 and TRBJ2-2; D is unclear. Germline loops: CDR1 SGDLS, CDR2 YYNGEE. The V end lost 0 bases, the J end lost 8 bases, and 5 bases lay between the germline ends. The CDR3 length is 12 residues. This CDR3 reads CASSVVSGELFF. The CDR3 nucleotides read TGTGCCAGCAGCGTAGTATCGGGGGAGCTGTTTTTT.

The genes are TRBV18 and TRBJ1-2, with TRBD1 matching over 9 bases. Germline loops: CDR1 KGHSH, CDR2 LQKENI. Trimming cost V 5 bases and J 0 bases; bases outside gene matches: 16. The CDR3 covers 19 residues. Here the CDR3 reads CASSASGTGNYIANYGYTF. Written as DNA, the CDR3 is TGTGCCAGCTCAGCTTCCGGGACAGGGAACTATATAGCTAACTATGGCTACACCTTC.

The rearrangement uses TRBV19 and TRBJ2-7, with 10 bases lining up with TRBD1. The V gene's germline CDR1 is LNHDA and CDR2 SQIVND (reference sequence). V shed 5 bases and J 3 bases; nucleotides not matched to a gene: 4. There are 14 residues in the CDR3. In nucleotides, the CDR3 is TGTGCCAGTAGTCGACAGGGGGCTTACTACGAGCAGTACTTC. Translation: CASSRQGAYYEQYF.

The V call is TRBV4-1, the J call TRBJ1-6, with TRBD1 as a possible D gene (6 bases). The CDR3 runs to 18 residues. Germline assignment: CDR1 MGHRA and CDR2 YSYEKL. Trimming removed 1 base at V and 7 bases at J, with 20 bases between. In DNA, the CDR3 is TGCGCCAGCAGCCAAGCTAGCAAAGGGCAGGGGTGGAATTCACCCCTCCACTTT. It specifies CASSQASKGQGWNSPLHF.

The chain is built from TRBV7-2 and TRBJ2-7, with TRBD1 identical over 12 bases. This CDR3 is built from 14 residues. The V gene's germline CDR1 is SGHTA and CDR2 FQGNSA. V lost 5 bases, J lost 5 bases, and 4 bases stayed unmatched. The CDR3 coding sequence is TGTGCCAGCAGCCGCGGGACAGGGGGCAACGAGCAGTACTTC. Its protein is CASSRGTGGNEQYF.

The CDR3 DNA is TGTGCCAGCAGCTTACAGGGGGACTATGGCTACACCTTC. It yields the protein CASSLQGDYGYTF. The rearrangement links TRBV7-3 to TRBJ1-2; 7 bases fit TRBD1. Germline V gene data show CDR1 as SGHTA and CDR2 as FQGTGA. Trimming at V came to 2 bases and at J to 3 bases, leaving 0 bases not matched to a gene. CDR3 length: 13 amino acids.

V and J are TRBV20-1 and TRBJ1-1, with D possibly matching TRBD1 (5 bases). This CDR3 region has 15 residues. Germline V gene sequence: CDR1 DFQATT, CDR2 SNEGSKA (reference sequence). Trimming stripped 3 bases from V and 5 bases from J, with 19 bases between. CDR3 DNA sequence: TGCAGTGCTAGTTCTATAGGGGCAGCAACAACTGAAGCTTTCTTT. Its translation is CSASSIGAATTEAFF.

The V call is TRBV7-2, the J call TRBJ2-7; TRBD1 matches 12 bases. J was trimmed by 7 bases and V by 4 bases; bases with no gene match: 5. The CDR3 consists of 14 residues. Germline V gene data show CDR1 as SGHTA and CDR2 as FQGNSA. For the CDR3, the DNA is TGTGCCAGCAGCTCGGGACAGGGGGCTCGGGAGCAGTACTTC. Residues: CASSSGQGAREQYF.

V is TRBV7-2 and J is TRBJ2-7, with 8 bases matching TRBD1. The J segment lost 7 bases and the V segment lost 5 bases, leaving 10 bases of the junction unmatched. The V gene's germline CDR1 is SGHTA and CDR2 FQGNSA. This CDR3 is built from 14 residues. CDR3 in amino acids: CASSADRAVREQYF. Written as DNA, the CDR3 is TGTGCCAGCAGCGCGGACAGGGCCGTGAGGGAGCAGTACTTC.

This chain connects TRBV9 to TRBJ2-2; no definite D call. Germline values: CDR1 SGDLS, CDR2 YYNGEE. This CDR3 has 15 amino acids. V dropped 0 bases and J dropped 4 bases, with 10 bases sitting between them. CDR3 DNA: TGTGCCAGCAGCGTAGCATCCGGGTCCACCGGGGAGCTGTTTTTT. Its translation: CASSVASGSTGELFF.

This sequence joins TRBV5-1 and TRBJ1-1; a weak D match, TRBD1 (5 bases). Trimming stripped 1 base from V and 0 bases from J, with 7 bases between. Germline CDR1 reads SGHRS; CDR2 reads YFSETQ. This CDR3 region has 14 residues. The CDR3 region has the DNA TGCGCCAGCAGCTTGCGCAGGGTGAACACTGAAGCTTTCTTT. Protein product: CASSLRRVNTEAFF.

In its sample, this clone was seen once. This rearrangement joins TRBV11-3 to TRBJ2-2; 8 positions agree with TRBD2. The CDR3 consists of 19 residues. J was trimmed by 4 bases and V by 0 bases; bases with no gene match: 13. Looked up from germline, CDR1 is SGHNT and CDR2 is YENEEA. CDR3 residues: CASSLEGLAGRRTTGELFF. As DNA, the CDR3 is TGTGCCAGCAGCTTAGAAGGCCTAGCGGGCCGAAGGACCACCGGGGAGCTGTTTTTT.